This T cell receptor (beta chain) stems from a study of cytomegalovirus exposure and HLA in healthy donors. Study outcomes and limitations: Reports described diagnosis of cytomegalovirus status by the classifier as highly specific and sensitive.

Sequencing used immunoSEQ multiplex PCR; TCRdb keeps in-frame clones, though not all of them. The sample consists of about 110,000 clones, 88% of them appearing once. V trimming: 4 bases; J trimming: 5 bases; junction bases outside the gene matches: 7. Germline V gives CDR1 MGHRA, CDR2 YSYEKL. The CDR3 loop spans 16 amino acids. On this clone: Its target is not known.

This TCR was recovered from a young woman in good health and CMV-seronegative. The rearrangement links TRBV4-1 to TRBJ2-3; 12 nucleotides align to TRBD1. The sequenced material came from PBMCs. The CDR3 loop reads CASSPVGQGARDTQYF. The CDR3 DNA follows: TGCGCCAGCAGCCCCGTGGGACAGGGGGCAAGAGATACGCAGTATTTT.